There are many counts of the clone carrying this TCR beta chain. The target antigen is unknown. The data belong to a study of CD8 T cells in ankylosing spondylitis. A single record per CDR3 protein comes from TCRdb applying MiXCR to the 5' RACE reads. This sample yields a few hundred thousand distinct CDR3 sequences, of which more than 9% are seen a single time; 21% belongs to the top ten. The length of the CDR3 is 17 residues. Germline V gene sequence: CDR1 SEHNR, CDR2 FQNEAQ (reference sequence). V was trimmed by 0 bases and J by 0 bases, leaving 12 bases between them. Overall study results and limits: CD8+ cells made up the disease-linked clones, which were relatively rare in peripheral blood. Seemingly distinctive of ankylosing spondylitis blood was a TCR beta motif formed by eight highly homologous variants. Earlier work had already found some motif variants in reactive arthritis synovial fluid and blood.

Material for sequencing was blood, either unsorted or a sorted T cell fraction (not recorded which). This sequence was found in a male donor with ankylosing spondylitis or in good health (not recorded which). V usage is TRBV7-9 and J usage is TRBJ1-3, with D uncertain. CDR3 sequence reads: CASSLALGGFSGNTIYF. In DNA form, the CDR3 reads TGTGCCAGCAGCTTAGCATTAGGAGGGTTCTCTGGAAACACCATATATTTT.